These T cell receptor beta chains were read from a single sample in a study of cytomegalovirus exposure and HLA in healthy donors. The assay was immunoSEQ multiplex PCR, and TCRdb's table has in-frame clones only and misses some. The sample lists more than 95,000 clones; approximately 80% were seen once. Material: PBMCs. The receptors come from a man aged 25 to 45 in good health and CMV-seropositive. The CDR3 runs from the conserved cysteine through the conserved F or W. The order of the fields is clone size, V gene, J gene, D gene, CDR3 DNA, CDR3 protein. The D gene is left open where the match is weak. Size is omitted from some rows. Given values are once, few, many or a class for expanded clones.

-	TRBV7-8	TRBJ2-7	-	TGTGCCAGCAGCCCACCGGGATCCGCCTACGAGCAGTACTTC	CASSPPGSAYEQYF
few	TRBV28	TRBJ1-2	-	TGTGCCAGCAGTTTATCGACAGCTTCAATAGCTAACTATGGCTACACCTTC	CASSLSTASIANYGYTF
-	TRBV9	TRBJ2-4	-	TGTGCCAGCAGCCTCGGGACAAACAAAAACATTCAGTACTTC	CASSLGTNKNIQYF
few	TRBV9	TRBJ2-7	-	TGTGCCAGCAGCCCCCGGACAGCAGCCCTCCCGGGAGAGCAGTACTTC	CASSPRTAALPGEQYF
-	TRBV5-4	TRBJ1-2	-	TGTGCCAGCAGCTCGCGGGACCCCCTAGGGGGCTACACCTTC	CASSSRDPLGGYTF
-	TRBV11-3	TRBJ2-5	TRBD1	TGTGCCAGCAGCCCGGGGACAGGGAGAGAGACCCAGTACTTC	CASSPGTGRETQYF
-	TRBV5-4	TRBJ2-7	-	TGTGCCAGCAGCTTGGTCCAGGGGAGCTCCTACGAGCAGTACTTC	CASSLVQGSSYEQYF
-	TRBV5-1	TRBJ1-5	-	TGCGCCAGCAGCTTGGGCGGGTCCTCGAATCAGCCCCAGCATTTT	CASSLGGSSNQPQHF
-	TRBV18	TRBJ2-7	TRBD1	TGTGCCAGCTCACCGGAGGGACAGGGAGTGGGGCAGTACTTC	CASSPEGQGVGQYF
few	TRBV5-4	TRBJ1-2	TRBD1	TGTGCCAGCAGGTCCGAAACAGGGGGCTATGGCTACACCTTC	CASRSETGGYGYTF